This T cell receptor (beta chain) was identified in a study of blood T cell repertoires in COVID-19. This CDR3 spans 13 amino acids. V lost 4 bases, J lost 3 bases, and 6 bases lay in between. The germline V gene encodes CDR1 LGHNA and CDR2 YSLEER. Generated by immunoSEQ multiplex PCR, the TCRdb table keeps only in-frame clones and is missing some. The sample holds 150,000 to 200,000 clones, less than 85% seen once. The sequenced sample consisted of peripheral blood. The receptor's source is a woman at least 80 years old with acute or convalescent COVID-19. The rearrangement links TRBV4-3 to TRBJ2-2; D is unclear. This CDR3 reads CASSRDYTGELFF. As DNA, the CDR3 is TGCGCCAGCAGCCGAGACTACACCGGGGAGCTGTTTTTT.